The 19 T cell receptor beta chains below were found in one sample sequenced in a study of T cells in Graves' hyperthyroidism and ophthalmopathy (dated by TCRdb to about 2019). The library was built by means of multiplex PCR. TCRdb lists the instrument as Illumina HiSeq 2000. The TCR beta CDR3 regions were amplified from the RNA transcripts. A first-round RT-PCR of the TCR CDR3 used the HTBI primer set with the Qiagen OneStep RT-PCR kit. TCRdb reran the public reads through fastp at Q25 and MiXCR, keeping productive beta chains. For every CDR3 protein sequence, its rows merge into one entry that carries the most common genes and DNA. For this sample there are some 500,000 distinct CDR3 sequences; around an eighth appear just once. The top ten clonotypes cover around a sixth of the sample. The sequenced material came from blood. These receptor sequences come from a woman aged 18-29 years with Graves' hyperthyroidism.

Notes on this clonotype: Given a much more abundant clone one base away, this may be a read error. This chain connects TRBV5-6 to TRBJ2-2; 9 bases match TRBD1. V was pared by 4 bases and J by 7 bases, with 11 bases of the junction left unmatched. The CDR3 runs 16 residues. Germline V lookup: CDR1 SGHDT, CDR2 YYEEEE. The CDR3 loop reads CASSPRWDRVDGELFF. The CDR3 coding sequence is TGTGCCAGCAGCCCGCGTTGGGACAGGGTGGACGGGGAGCTGTTTTTT.

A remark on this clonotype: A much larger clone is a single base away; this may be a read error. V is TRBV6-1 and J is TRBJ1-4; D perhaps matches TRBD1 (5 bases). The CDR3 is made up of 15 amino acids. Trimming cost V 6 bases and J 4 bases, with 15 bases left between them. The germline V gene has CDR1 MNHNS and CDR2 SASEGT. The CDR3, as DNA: TGTGCCAGCAGATGGGGGGGACGGGATAATGAAAAACTGTTTTTT. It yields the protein CASRWGGRDNEKLFF.

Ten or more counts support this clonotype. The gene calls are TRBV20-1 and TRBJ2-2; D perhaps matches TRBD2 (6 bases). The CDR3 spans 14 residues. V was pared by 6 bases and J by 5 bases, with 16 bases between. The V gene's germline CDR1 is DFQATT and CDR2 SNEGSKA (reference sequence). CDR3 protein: CSARLGLWTGELFF. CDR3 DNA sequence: TGCAGTGCCAGACTAGGGCTGTGGACCGGGGAGCTGTTTTTT.

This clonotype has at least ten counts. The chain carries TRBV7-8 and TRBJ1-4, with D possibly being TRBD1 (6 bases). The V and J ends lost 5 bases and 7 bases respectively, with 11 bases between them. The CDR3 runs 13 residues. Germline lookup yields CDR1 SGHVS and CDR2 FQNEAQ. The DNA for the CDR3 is TGTGCCAGCAGCAGTAACAGGGTTGAAAAACTGTTTTTT. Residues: CASSSNRVEKLFF.

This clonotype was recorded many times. Here the CDR3 DNA reads TGCGCCAGCATACCCCCGGGAGCAAGCACAGATACGCAGTATTTT. This translates into CASIPPGASTDTQYF. V is TRBV5-1 and J is TRBJ2-3; D possibly corresponds to TRBD2 (6 bases). Germline assignment: CDR1 SGHRS and CDR2 YFSETQ. V dropped 6 bases and J dropped 0 bases, with 14 bases sitting between them. This CDR3 contains 15 residues.

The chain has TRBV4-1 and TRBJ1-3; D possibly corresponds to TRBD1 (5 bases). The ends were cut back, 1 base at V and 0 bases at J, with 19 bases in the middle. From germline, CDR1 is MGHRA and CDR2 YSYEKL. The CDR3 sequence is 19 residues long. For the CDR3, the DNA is TGCGCCAGCAGCCAAGCCCGGGGGAATAGGATTCTCTCTGGAAACACCATATATTTT. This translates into CASSQARGNRILSGNTIYF.

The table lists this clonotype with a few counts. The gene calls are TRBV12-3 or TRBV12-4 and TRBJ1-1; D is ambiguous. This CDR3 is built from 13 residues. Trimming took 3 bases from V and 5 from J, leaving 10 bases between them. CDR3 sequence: CASSFEDMTEAFF. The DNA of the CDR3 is TGTGCCAGCAGTTTTGAGGATATGACTGAAGCTTTCTTT.

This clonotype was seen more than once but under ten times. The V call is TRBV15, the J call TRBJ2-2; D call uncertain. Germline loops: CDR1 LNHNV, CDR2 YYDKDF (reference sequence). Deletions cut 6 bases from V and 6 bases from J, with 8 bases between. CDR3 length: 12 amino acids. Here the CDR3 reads CATRRNAGELFF. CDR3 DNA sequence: TGTGCCACCAGACGGAATGCCGGGGAGCTGTTTTTT.

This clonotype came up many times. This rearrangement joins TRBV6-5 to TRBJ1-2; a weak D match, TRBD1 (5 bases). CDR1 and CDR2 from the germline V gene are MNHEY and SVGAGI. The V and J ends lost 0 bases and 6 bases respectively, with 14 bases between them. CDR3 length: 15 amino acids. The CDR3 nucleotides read TGTGCCAGCAGTTACTCTTCAGGGAGGGTGGATGGCTACACCTTC. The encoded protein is CASSYSSGRVDGYTF.

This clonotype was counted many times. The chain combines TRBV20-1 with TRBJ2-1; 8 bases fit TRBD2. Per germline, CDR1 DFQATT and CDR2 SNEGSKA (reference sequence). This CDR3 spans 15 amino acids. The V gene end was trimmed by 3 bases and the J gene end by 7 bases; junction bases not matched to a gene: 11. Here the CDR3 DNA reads TGCAGTGCTAGTAGTTTCATCGGCGGGAGGAATGAGCAGTTCTTC. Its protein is CSASSFIGGRNEQFF.

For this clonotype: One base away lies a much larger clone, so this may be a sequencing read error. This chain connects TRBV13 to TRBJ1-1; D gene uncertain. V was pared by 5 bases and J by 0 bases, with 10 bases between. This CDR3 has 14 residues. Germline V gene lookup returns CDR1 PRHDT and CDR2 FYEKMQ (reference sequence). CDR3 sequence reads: CASSLRRVNTEAFF. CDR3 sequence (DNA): TGTGCCAGCAGCCTTCGACGGGTGAACACTGAAGCTTTCTTT.

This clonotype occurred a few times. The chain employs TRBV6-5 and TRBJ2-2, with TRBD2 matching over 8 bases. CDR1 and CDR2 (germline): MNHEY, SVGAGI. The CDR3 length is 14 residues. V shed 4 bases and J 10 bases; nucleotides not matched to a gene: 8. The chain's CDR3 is CASSFVSGSLELFF. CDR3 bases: TGTGCCAGCAGTTTCGTAAGCGGGAGTTTGGAGCTGTTTTTT.

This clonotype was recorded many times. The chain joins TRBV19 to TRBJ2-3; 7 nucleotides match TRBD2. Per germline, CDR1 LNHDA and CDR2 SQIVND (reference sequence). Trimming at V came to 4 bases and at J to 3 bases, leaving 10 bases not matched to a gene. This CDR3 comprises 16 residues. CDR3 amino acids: CASSTPAGPETDTQYF. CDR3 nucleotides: TGTGCCAGTAGTACCCCAGCGGGACCGGAGACAGATACGCAGTATTTT.

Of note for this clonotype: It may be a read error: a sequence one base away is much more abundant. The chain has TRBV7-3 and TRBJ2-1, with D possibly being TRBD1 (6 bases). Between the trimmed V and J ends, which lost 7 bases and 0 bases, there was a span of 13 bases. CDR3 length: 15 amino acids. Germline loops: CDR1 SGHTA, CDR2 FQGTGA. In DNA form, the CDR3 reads TGTGCCAGCACCCAAGACAGGAGCTCCTACAATGAGCAGTTCTTC. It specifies CASTQDRSSYNEQFF.

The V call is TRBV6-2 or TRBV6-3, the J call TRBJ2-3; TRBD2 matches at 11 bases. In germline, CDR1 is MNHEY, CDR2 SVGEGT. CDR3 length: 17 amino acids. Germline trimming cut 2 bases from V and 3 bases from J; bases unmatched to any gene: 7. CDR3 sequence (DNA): TGTGCCAGCAGTTACACTGTACTAGCGGGAGTTACAGATACGCAGTATTTT. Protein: CASSYTVLAGVTDTQYF.

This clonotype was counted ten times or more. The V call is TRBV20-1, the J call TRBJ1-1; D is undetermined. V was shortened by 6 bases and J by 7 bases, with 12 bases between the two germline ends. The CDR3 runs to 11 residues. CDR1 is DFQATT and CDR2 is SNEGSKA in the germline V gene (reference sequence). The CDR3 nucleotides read TGCAGTGCCCCAATGGGAGTTGAAGCTTTCTTT. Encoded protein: CSAPMGVEAFF.

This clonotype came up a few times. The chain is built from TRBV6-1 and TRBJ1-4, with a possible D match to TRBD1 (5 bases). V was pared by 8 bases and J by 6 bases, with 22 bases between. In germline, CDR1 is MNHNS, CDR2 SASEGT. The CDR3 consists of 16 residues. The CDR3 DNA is TGTGCCAGCCGGCAGGGTCCCTACGCGTTTTATGAAAAACTGTTTTTT. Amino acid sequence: CASRQGPYAFYEKLFF.

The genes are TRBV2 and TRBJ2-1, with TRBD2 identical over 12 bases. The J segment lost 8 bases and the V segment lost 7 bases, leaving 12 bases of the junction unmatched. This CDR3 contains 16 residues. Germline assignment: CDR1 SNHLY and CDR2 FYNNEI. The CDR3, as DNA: TGTGCCAGCACCTCAGGGGCTAGCGGGAGGGCGGATGAGCAGTTCTTC. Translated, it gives CASTSGASGRADEQFF.

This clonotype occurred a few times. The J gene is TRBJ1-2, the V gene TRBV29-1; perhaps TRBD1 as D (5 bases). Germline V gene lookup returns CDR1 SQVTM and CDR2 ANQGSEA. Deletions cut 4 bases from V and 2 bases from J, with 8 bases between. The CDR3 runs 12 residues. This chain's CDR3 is CSVVKGNYGYTF. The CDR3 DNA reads TGCAGCGTTGTGAAGGGGAACTATGGCTACACCTTC.